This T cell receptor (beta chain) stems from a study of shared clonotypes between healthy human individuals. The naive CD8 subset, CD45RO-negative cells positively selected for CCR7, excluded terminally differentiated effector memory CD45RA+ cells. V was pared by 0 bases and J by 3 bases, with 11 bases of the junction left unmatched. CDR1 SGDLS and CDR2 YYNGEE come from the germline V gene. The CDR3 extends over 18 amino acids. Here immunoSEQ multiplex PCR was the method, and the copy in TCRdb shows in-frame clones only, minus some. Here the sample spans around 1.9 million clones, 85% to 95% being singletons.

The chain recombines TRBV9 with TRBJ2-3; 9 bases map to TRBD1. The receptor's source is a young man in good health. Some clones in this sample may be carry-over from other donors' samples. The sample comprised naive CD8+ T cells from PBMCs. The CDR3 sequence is CASSVAGQGLVLTDTQYF. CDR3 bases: TGTGCCAGCAGCGTAGCTGGACAGGGGCTAGTCTTGACAGATACGCAGTATTTT.